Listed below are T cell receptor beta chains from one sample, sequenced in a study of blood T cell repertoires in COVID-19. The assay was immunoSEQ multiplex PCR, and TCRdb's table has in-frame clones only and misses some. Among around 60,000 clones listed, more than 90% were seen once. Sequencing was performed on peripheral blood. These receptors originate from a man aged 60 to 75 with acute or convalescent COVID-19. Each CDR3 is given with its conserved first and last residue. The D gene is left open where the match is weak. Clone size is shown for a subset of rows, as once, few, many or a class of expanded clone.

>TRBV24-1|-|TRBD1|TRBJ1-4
TGTGCCACCAGTAGAATGGAGATGGGACAGTTAGATGAAAAACTGTTTTTT
CATSRMEMGQLDEKLFF
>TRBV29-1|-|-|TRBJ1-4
TGCAGCGTTGGATCTGGAGATGAAAAACTGTTTTTT
CSVGSGDEKLFF
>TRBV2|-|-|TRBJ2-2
TGTGCCAGCAGCGGGGGACTCGCGAACACCGGGGAGCTGTTTTTT
CASSGGLANTGELFF
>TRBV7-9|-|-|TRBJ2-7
TGTGCCAGCAGTCAAACAGGGTCCTACGAGCAGTACTTC
CASSQTGSYEQYF
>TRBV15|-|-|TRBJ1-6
TGTGCCACCAGCAGAGTATCCGGTTCACCCCTCCACTTT
CATSRVSGSPLHF
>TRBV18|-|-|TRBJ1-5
TGTGCCAGCTCACGCGGACAGAGCAATCAGCCCCAGCATTTT
CASSRGQSNQPQHF
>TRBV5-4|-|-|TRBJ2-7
TGTGCCAGCAGCTCCAATAGCGGAACCTACGAGCAGTACTTC
CASSSNSGTYEQYF
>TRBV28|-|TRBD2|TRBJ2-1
TGTGCCAGCAGGACTAGCGGCGCTAGCTCCTACAATGAGCAGTTCTTC
CASRTSGASSYNEQFF
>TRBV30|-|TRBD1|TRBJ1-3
TGTGCCTGGCGACCGGGACAGGGCCCTGGAAACACCATATATTTT
CAWRPGQGPGNTIYF
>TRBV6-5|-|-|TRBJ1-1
TGTGCCAGCAGTCCCCAGGGGCTGAGGAACACTGAAGCTTTCTTT
CASSPQGLRNTEAFF
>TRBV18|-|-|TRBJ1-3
TGTGCCAGCTCGGAGGACACCATATATTTT
CASSEDTIYF
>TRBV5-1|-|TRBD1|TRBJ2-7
TGCGCCAGCAGCTCGACAGGGGGCTCCTACGAGCAGTACTTC
CASSSTGGSYEQYF
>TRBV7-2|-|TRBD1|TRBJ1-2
TGTGCCAGCAGCTTAGCCGGGACAGGGGTGAGTGGCTACACCTTC
CASSLAGTGVSGYTF
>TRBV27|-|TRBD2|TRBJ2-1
TGTGCCAGCAGACGGAGGGGTAGCGGGGGGGTAAATGAGCAGTTCTTC
CASRRRGSGGVNEQFF
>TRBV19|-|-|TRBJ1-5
TGTGCCAGTAGTAGGGGAGGGAGGGTCGATCAGCCCCAGCATTTT
CASSRGGRVDQPQHF
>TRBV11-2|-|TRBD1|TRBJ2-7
TGTGCCAGCAGCTTGGGACAGGGGGCCCTTTCCGAGCAGTACTTC
CASSLGQGALSEQYF
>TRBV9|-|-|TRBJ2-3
TGTGCCAGCAGCGTAGTCGGGACAGATACGCAGTATTTT
CASSVVGTDTQYF
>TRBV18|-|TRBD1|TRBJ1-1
TGTGCCAGCTCGTTGGGACAGCTCCTGAACACTGAAGCTTTCTTT
CASSLGQLLNTEAFF
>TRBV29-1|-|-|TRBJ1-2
TGCAGCGTTGATACACGGGGTGGGTATGGCTACACCTTC
CSVDTRGGYGYTF
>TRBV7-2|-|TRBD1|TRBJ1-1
TGTGCCAGCAGCTTAGTTGGGACAGGGAGGACTGAAGCTTTCTTT
CASSLVGTGRTEAFF
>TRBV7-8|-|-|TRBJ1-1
TGTGCCAGCAGCAAACAGGTCACCAGGGCTGAAGCTTTCTTT
CASSKQVTRAEAFF
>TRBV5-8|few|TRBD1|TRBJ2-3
TGTGCCAGCAGCTTAGGACAGGGGGGAACAGATACGCAGTATTTT
CASSLGQGGTDTQYF
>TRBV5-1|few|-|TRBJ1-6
TGCGCCAGCGGTACGGGATCCAGTAATTCACCCCTCCACTTT
CASGTGSSNSPLHF
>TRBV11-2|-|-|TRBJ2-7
TGTGCCAGCAGCTTAGATGGGGTACGGGGATTCTCCTACGAGCAGTACTTC
CASSLDGVRGFSYEQYF
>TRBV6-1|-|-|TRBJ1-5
TGTGCCAGCAGTTCACCGAGTCAGCCCCAGCATTTT
CASSSPSQPQHF
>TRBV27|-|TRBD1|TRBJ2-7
TGTGCCAGCAGGCCGGGACAGGCGCCTTTCGAGCAGTACTTC
CASRPGQAPFEQYF
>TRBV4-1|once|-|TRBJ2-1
TGCGCCAGCAGCCGCAGGGAAAATGAGCAGTTCTTC
CASSRRENEQFF
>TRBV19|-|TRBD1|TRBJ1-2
TGTGCCAGTAGTCGAGACAGGGCGTCATATGGCTACACCTTC
CASSRDRASYGYTF
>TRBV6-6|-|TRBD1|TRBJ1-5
TGTGCCAGCAGCTCCGACAGGGTAGATCAGCCCCAGCATTTT
CASSSDRVDQPQHF
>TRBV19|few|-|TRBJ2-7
TGTGCCAGTAGTATGAGGAGGGGGCCATTAGGGGAGCAGTACTTC
CASSMRRGPLGEQYF
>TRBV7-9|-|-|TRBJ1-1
TGTGCCAGCAGCCTCCGGGGACAAACCGACGAAGCTTTCTTT
CASSLRGQTDEAFF
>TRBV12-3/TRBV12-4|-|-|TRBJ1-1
TGTGCCAGCAGCCCGTCTTCCAAGTGGAGCCCTTCGTTT
CASSPSSKWSPSF
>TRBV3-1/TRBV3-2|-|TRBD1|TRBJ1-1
TGTGCCAGCAGCCAAGGGACAGGGAGGACTGAAGCTTTCTTT
CASSQGTGRTEAFF
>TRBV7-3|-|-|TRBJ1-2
TGTGCCAGCAGCTTAATCCCTTCCGCTACCACCTCCTATGGCTACACCTTC
CASSLIPSATTSYGYTF
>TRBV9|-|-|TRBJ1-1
TGTGCCAGCAGCGCCTTGTTCGGAGCTTTCTTT
CASSALFGAFF
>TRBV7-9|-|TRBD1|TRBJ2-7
TGTGCCAGCAGCTTATACCGGGACAGGGGGGCCTACGAGCAGTACTTC
CASSLYRDRGAYEQYF
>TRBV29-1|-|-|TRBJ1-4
TGCAGCGTTCAGGTCCCGGGGGAAAAACTGTTTTTT
CSVQVPGEKLFF
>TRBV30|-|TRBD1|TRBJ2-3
TGTGCCTGGAGCGGGACAGGAATCACAGATACGCAGTATTTT
CAWSGTGITDTQYF
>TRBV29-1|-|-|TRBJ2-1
TGCAGCGTTGAAGGGAAGGGGACTTCCTCCTACAATGAGCAGTTCTTC
CSVEGKGTSSYNEQFF
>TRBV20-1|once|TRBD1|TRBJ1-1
TGCAGTGGAGGGGGCAACACTGAAGCTTTCTTT
CSGGGNTEAFF
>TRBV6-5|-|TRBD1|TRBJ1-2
TGTGCCAGCACCGGACAGGCTAACTATGGCTACACCTTC
CASTGQANYGYTF
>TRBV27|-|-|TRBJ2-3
TGTGCCACCATGGACTCCACAGATACGCAGTATTTT
CATMDSTDTQYF
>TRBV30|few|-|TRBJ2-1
TGTGCCTGGAGTGTCAATCTAGGATTCTATGAGCAGTTCTTC
CAWSVNLGFYEQFF
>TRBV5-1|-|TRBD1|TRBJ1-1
TGCGCCAGCAGCGAGACAGGGGGCGCGCGTACTGAAGCTTTCTTT
CASSETGGARTEAFF
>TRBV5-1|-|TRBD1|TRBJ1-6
TGCGCCAGCAGCTTAGGGGCCGGGACAGGGGGTTCACCCCTCCACTTT
CASSLGAGTGGSPLHF
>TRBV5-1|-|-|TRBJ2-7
TGCGCCAGCAGCTCCATTCCGGGGACTTCGGCCTACGAGCAGTACTTC
CASSSIPGTSAYEQYF
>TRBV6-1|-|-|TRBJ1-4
TGTGCCAGCAGTGAAAGGGGGACTAATGAAAAACTGTTTTTT
CASSERGTNEKLFF
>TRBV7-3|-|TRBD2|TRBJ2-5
TGTGCCAGCAGCTTAACTAGCGGGGTTATAGAGACCCAGTACTTC
CASSLTSGVIETQYF
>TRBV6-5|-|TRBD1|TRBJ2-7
TGTGCCAGCAGCCTCCGGGACAGGGGGGACTACGAGCAGTACTTC
CASSLRDRGDYEQYF
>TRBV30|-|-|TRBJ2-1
TGTGCCTGGAGTGTAGATTGGCAGTCCAATGAGCAGTTCTTC
CAWSVDWQSNEQFF
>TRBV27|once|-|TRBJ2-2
TGTGCCAGCAGTTTGGACAGCTTAACCGGGGAGCTGTTTTTT
CASSLDSLTGELFF
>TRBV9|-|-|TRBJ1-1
TGTGCCAGCAGCGTAGCTACCGGGGGAGCGGGCACCACTGAAGCTTTCTTT
CASSVATGGAGTTEAFF